What follows describes a single T cell receptor beta chain. The antigen is unknown. The CDR3 sequence is 12 residues long. The ends were cut back, 6 bases at V and 10 bases at J, with 13 bases in the middle. The V gene's germline CDR1 is MNHNS and CDR2 SASEGT. Using RNA template, CDR3s of TCR alpha and beta were amplified with iRepertoire arm-PCR. TCRdb independently ran MiXCR on the multiplex PCR reads; one entry per CDR3 protein. Of about 190,000 distinct CDR3 sequences listed, more than 25% are singletons. The data were obtained in a study of glioma-infiltrating T cells. Points from the study as a whole: Above-expected tissue-blood divergence occurred in all gliomas, most in low-grade ones.

Input material: glioma tissue, nonneoplastic brain tissue, or PBMCs (not recorded which). The chain uses TRBV6-1 and TRBJ2-1; TRBD2 might be the D (5 bases). The source is a human donor with low-grade glioma or glioblastoma, undergoing nonglioma brain surgery, or in good health (not recorded which). The chain's CDR3 is CASRPGSYEQFF. CDR3 DNA sequence: TGTGCCAGCAGACCGGGGTCATACGAGCAGTTCTTC.